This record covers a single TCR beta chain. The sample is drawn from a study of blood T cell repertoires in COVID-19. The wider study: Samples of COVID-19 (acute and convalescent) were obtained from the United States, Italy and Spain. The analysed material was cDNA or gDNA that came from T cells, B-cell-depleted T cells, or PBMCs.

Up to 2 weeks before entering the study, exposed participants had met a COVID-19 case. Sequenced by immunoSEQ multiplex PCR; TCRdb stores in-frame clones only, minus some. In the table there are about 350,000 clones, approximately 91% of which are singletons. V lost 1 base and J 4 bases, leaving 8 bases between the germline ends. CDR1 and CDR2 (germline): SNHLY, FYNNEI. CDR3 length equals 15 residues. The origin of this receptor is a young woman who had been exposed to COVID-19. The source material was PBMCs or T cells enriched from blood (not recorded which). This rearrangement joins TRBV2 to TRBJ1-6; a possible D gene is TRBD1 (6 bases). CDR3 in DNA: TGTGCCAGCAGTGAAGGGGGACATTATAATTCACCCCTCCACTTT. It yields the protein CASSEGGHYNSPLHF.